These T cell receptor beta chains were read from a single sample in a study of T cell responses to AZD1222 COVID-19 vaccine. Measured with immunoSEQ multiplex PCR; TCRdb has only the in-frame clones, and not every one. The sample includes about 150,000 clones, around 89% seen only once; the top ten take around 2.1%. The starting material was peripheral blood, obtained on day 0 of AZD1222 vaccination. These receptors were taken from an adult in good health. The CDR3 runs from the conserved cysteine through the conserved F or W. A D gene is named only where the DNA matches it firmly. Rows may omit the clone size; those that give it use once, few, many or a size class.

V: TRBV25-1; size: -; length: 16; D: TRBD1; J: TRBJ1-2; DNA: TGTGCCAGCAGTGATCAGCGGCAGGGGGCTCTCCATGGCTACACCTTC; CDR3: CASSDQRQGALHGYTF
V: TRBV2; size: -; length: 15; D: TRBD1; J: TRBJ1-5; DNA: TGTGCCAGCAGCGGCGACAGGGGGTACAATCAGCCCCAGCATTTT; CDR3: CASSGDRGYNQPQHF
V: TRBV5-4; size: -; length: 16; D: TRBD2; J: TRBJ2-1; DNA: TGTGCCAGCAGCTTTGGGGGACTAGTTGCTTACAATGAGCAGTTCTTC; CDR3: CASSFGGLVAYNEQFF
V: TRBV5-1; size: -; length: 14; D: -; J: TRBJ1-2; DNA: TGCGCCAGCAGCTTGGCCGGGTCGTTCTATGGCTACACCTTC; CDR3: CASSLAGSFYGYTF
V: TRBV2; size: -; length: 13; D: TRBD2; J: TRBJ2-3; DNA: TGTGCCAGCCGGGGGGGTAGCACAGATACGCAGTATTTT; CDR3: CASRGGSTDTQYF
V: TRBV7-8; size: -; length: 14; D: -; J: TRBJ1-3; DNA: TGTGCCAGCAGCTTTTGGACGGGAGGGGACACCATATATTTT; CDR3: CASSFWTGGDTIYF
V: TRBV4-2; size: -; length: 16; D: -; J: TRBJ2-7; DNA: TGTGCCAGCAGCCAAGAAATCGGAGTCCTCGCTACCGAGCAGTACTTC; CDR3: CASSQEIGVLATEQYF
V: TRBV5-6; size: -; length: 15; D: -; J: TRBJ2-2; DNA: TGTGCCAGCAGCTTTCGGGGTGTGCAGGCCGGGGAGCTGTTTTTT; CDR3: CASSFRGVQAGELFF
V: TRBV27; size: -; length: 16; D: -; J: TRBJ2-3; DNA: TGTGCCAGCAGTTTATCCCCCGAGACAGGCACAGATACGCAGTATTTT; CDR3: CASSLSPETGTDTQYF
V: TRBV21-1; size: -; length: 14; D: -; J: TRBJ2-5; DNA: TGTGCCAGCAGCAAAACAGGGTGGCGCGAGACCCAGTACTTC; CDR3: CASSKTGWRETQYF
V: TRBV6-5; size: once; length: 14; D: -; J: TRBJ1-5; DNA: TGTGCCAGCAGTCATTTACGGAGCAATCAGCCCCAGCATTTT; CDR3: CASSHLRSNQPQHF
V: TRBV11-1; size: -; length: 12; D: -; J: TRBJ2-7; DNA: TGTGCCAGCAGCCTTGGGACGTACGAGCAGTACTTC; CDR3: CASSLGTYEQYF
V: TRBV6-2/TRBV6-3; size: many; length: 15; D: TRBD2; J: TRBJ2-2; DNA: TGTGCCAGCACCCCCCCGGGGGGAGACACCGGGGAGCTGTTTTTT; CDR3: CASTPPGGDTGELFF
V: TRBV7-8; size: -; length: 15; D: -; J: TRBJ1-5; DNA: TGTGCCAGCAGCGCGGGGGGGATGAGGAATCAGCCCCAGCATTTT; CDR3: CASSAGGMRNQPQHF
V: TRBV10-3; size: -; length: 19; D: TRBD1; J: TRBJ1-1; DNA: TGTGCCATCAGTGAGTCCGCCCGACAGGGGGCGGGGATGAACACTGAAGCTTTCTTT; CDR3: CAISESARQGAGMNTEAFF
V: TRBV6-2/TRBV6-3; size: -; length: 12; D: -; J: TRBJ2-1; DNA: TGTGCCAGCAGCCTCCGAGCTAATGAGCAGTTCTTC; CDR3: CASSLRANEQFF
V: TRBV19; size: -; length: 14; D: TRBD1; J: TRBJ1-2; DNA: TGTGCCAGTAGACAAACGCAGGGGGCGCCTGGCTACACCTTC; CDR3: CASRQTQGAPGYTF
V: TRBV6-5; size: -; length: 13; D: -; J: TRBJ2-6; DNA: TGTGCCAGCAGTTACGGTGGGGCCAACGTCCTGACTTTC; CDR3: CASSYGGANVLTF
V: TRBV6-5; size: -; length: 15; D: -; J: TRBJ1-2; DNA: TGTGCCAGCAGCCCGGGGGGGGCGCGTGGCTATGGCTACACCTTC; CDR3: CASSPGGARGYGYTF
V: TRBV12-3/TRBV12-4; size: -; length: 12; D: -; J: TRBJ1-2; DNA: TGTGCCAGCAGTCTTAGACAGTTGGGCTACACCTTC; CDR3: CASSLRQLGYTF
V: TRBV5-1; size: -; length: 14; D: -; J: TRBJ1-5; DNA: TGCGCCAGCAGCTTTGAGGGGTTGAATCAGCCCCAGCATTTT; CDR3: CASSFEGLNQPQHF
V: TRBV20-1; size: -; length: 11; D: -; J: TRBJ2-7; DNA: TGCAGTGCTGGTACTTTGTACGAGCAGTACTTC; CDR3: CSAGTLYEQYF
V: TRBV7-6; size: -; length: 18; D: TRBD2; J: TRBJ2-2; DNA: TGTGCCAGCAGCTTAGTGACGGGAGGGAATATAAACACCGGGGAGCTGTTTTTT; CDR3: CASSLVTGGNINTGELFF
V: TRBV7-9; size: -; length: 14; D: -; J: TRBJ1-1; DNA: TGTGCCAGCAGCTCGTACGTAGGCGGAGTTGAAGCTTTCTTT; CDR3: CASSSYVGGVEAFF
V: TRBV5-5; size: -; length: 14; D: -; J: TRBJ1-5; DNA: TGTGCCAGCAGCTTGGCGGGGGGCGATCAGCCCCAGCATTTT; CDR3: CASSLAGGDQPQHF
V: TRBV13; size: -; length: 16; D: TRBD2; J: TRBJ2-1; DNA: TGTGCCAGCAGCCGGGTCAGACTAGCGGGAGGCAATGAGCAGTTCTTC; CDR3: CASSRVRLAGGNEQFF
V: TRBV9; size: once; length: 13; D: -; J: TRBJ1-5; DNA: TGTGCCAGCAGCGTCAGTAGTGGTCAGCCCCAGCATTTT; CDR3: CASSVSSGQPQHF
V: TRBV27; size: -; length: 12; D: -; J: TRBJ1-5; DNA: TGTGCCAGCAGGGGTGGAAATCAGCCCCAGCATTTT; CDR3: CASRGGNQPQHF
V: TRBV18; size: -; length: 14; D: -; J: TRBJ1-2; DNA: TGTGCCAGCTCACCTTCCGGGGATAACTATGGCTACACCTTC; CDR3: CASSPSGDNYGYTF
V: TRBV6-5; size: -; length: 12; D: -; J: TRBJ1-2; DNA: TGTGCCAGCAGATTGGAGGGTGTGGGCTACACCTTC; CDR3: CASRLEGVGYTF
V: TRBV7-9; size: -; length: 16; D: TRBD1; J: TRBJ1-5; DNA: TGTGCCAGCAGCTCAATGGGACAGTTTAGCAATCAGCCCCAGCATTTT; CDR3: CASSSMGQFSNQPQHF
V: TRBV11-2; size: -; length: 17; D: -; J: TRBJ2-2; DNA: TGTGCCAGCAGCTCAGATTGGGGCAGCTCAAACACCGGGGAGCTGTTTTTT; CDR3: CASSSDWGSSNTGELFF
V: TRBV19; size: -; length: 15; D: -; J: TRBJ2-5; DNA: TGTGCCAGTAGTCTCCGACTACAGGGACAAGAGACCCAGTACTTC; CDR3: CASSLRLQGQETQYF
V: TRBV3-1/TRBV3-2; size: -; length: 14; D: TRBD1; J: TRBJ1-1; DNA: TGTGCCAGCAGCCCCTTGGACAGGTCGACTGAAGCTTTCTTT; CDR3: CASSPLDRSTEAFF
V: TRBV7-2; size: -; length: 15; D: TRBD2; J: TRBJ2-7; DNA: TGTGCCAGCAGCCCACAATCCAGCGGGATTTACGAGCAGTACTTC; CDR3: CASSPQSSGIYEQYF
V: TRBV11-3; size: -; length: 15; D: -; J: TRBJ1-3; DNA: TGTGCCAGCAGCTTAGACGGAAGCTCTGGAAACACCATATATTTT; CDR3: CASSLDGSSGNTIYF
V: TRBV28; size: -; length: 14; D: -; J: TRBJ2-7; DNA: TGTGCCAGCAGTTTCCCCGGACTACTTGACGAGCAGTACTTC; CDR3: CASSFPGLLDEQYF
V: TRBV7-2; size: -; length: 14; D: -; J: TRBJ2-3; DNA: TGTGCCAGCAGCTTAGAGGGAGGCACAGATACGCAGTATTTT; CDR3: CASSLEGGTDTQYF
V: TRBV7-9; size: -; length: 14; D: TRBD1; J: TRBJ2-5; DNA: TGTGCCAGCAGCTACAGGGGGGTCGTGGAGACCCAGTACTTC; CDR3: CASSYRGVVETQYF